A single TCR beta chain is shown here with its context. Its antigen remains unidentified. No quality values exist for individual bases; no much larger clone is one base distant. The receptor library was made with the immunoSEQ multiplex PCR assay. Held by TCRdb, this immuneACCESS table contains in-frame sequences only and omits some clones. Under half of the omission traces to an unresolved V gene where checked; the cause of the rest is unknown. This sample lists tens of thousands of clones; 90% to 95% were detected once. The ten biggest clones cover approximately 0.035% of the sample. This sample was included in a study of shared T cell receptors in the human thymus (dated by TCRdb to 2020 to 2023). Regarding the complete study: The study examined how the human thymus generates shared, self-reactive T-cell receptor alpha chains.

V sheds 5 bases and J sheds 2 bases, leaving 23 bases between their ends. CDR1 SGHAT and CDR2 FQNNGV are derived from the germline V gene. There are 18 amino acids in the CDR3, from cysteine to phenylalanine inclusive. Of the read, only the CDR3 DNA is kept; its 54 bases are in frame from base 1. This clonotype was sampled from a human donor. This chain is built from TRBV11-2 and TRBJ2-3; there is no confident call for the D gene. Material for sequencing was thymocytes. The CDR3: CASSQPIRQVFSTDTQYF. In nucleotide form, the sequence is TGTGCCAGCAGCCAGCCGATTCGGCAGGTTTTTTCCACAGATACGCAGTATTTT.